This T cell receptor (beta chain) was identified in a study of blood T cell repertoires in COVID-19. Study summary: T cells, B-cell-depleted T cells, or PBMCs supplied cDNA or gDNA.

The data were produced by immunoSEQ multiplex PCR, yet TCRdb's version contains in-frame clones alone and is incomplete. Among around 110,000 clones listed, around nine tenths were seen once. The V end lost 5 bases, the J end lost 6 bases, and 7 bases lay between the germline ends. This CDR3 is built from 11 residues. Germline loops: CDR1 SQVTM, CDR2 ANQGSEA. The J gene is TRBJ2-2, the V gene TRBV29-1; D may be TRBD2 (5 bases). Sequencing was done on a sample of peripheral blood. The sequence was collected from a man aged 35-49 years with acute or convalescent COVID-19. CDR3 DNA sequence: TGCAGCGTTAGCGGACCCGGGGAGCTGTTTTTT. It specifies CSVSGPGELFF.